Below are 3 T cell receptor beta chains sequenced from a single sample in a study of CD8 T cells in Susac syndrome. Random hexamers were used to reverse transcribe roughly 0.45 to 1 ug of RNA. TCRdb itself ran the immunoSEQ multiplex PCR reads through MiXCR, one entry per CDR3 protein. The sample records roughly 120,000 distinct CDR3 sequences, roughly 95% being singletons. Sequencing was done on a sample of CD4+ T cells from PBMCs. The receptor set was obtained from a human donor in good health.

The chain combines TRBV7-9 with TRBJ2-1, with 12 positions matching TRBD2. J was trimmed by 10 bases and V by 4 bases; bases with no gene match: 2. Germline CDR1 reads SEHNR; CDR2 reads FQNEAQ (reference sequence). This CDR3 contains 13 residues. The CDR3 DNA follows: TGTGCCAGCAGCTCCGGGACTAGCGGGGAGCAGTTCTTC. This translates into CASSSGTSGEQFF.

V gene TRBV10-2 combines with J gene TRBJ1-6; TRBD1 matches at 9 bases. This CDR3 has 15 amino acids. With V trimmed by 0 bases and J by 10 bases, 4 bases remained unmatched. CDR1 and CDR2 (germline): WSHSY, SAAADI. CDR3 nucleotide sequence: TGCGCCAGCAGTGAGTCCCACAGGGGGCGATCACCCCTCCACTTT. Its translation is CASSESHRGRSPLHF.

The rearrangement links TRBV5-8 to TRBJ1-5, with D uncertain. CDR1 is SGHTS and CDR2 is YDEGEE in the germline V gene. The length of the CDR3 is 15 residues. V was clipped by 0 bases and J by 1 base, with 8 bases between them. Here the CDR3 reads CASSLGTESNQPQHF. The DNA of the CDR3 is TGTGCCAGCAGCTTGGGGACGGAAAGCAATCAGCCCCAGCATTTT.